The rows below give T cell receptor beta chains drawn from one sample of a study of tumor-infiltrating lymphocytes in primary liver carcinoma. Using its own MiXCR run on the multiplex PCR reads, TCRdb lists one record per CDR3 protein. The sample has approximately 100,000 distinct CDR3 sequences, about 67% seen once. Sequenced input: liver tumor tissue from sampling region 2. Receptor source: a woman between 55 and 75 years old with primary liver carcinoma and hepatitis B virus infection. Both conserved end residues are trimmed from each CDR3.

j_call v_call cdr3_aa
TRBJ2-7 TRBV20-1 SAREMGREEY
TRBJ2-1 TRBV5-1 ASSLATGSSYNEQF
TRBJ2-3 TRBV7-9 ASGGLADTQY
TRBJ2-2 TRBV7-9 ASSPGTEYRELF
TRBJ1-2 TRBV11-2 ASSLQRGNGYT
TRBJ2-5 TRBV11-2 ASNFSGRKETQY
TRBJ1-1 TRBV28 ASSLFRDRNLRGEAEAF
TRBJ1-2 TRBV6-6 ASSLVHEDYGYT
TRBJ2-1 TRBV7-9 ASGLWARGIQVEQF
TRBJ2-7 TRBV29-1 SCWTGGEQY
TRBJ2-1 TRBV11-3 ANSLCQGVRAGYNEQF
TRBJ2-3 TRBV4-2 VSSSGTSGRVDTQY
TRBJ2-6 TRBV6-6 ASSKQGAWANVLT
TRBJ2-7 TRBV6-5 ASRERVWQY